This entry lists 18 T cell receptor beta chains sequenced from one sample in a study of response to subunit inactivated influenza vaccine. One entry per CDR3 protein, called by TCRdb with MiXCR from the RT-PCR reads. The sample lists about 780,000 distinct CDR3 sequences, around 18% occurring once. This sample comprised PBMCs from blood, obtained more than 4 days after vaccination. These receptors came from a man in his fifties or sixties who received an inactivated influenza vaccine.

The rearrangement uses TRBV9 and TRBJ2-2, with D tentatively TRBD2 (5 bases). V was pared by 4 bases and J by 5 bases, with 18 bases between. CDR3 length equals 16 residues. Germline CDR1 SGDLS, CDR2 YYNGEE. CDR3 DNA: TGTGCCAGCAGCCCCCTTGGTCCGTTAGCGACCGGGGAGCTGTTTTTT. Its translation: CASSPLGPLATGELFF.

The chain employs TRBV5-1 and TRBJ2-1; 10 bases match TRBD1. Germline V CDR1 and CDR2: SGHRS, YFSETQ. This CDR3 has 16 residues. Germline trimming cut 3 bases from V and 8 bases from J; bases unmatched to any gene: 11. The CDR3 sequence is CASSSGGTGAGHEQFF. CDR3 DNA: TGCGCCAGCAGCTCTGGAGGGACAGGGGCGGGTCATGAGCAGTTCTTC.

The chain combines TRBV20-1 with TRBJ1-1, with D maybe TRBD1 (5 bases). Looked up from germline, CDR1 is DFQATT and CDR2 is SNEGSKA (reference sequence). This CDR3 is 13 amino acids long. The V end was cut by 0 bases, the J end by 4 bases, with 9 bases between. Written as DNA, the CDR3 is TGCAGTGCTAGAGATTGGCAGGGCACTGAAGCTTTCTTT. It is translated as CSARDWQGTEAFF.

V gene TRBV7-8 combines with J gene TRBJ1-5; no firm D call. V lost 5 bases and J 3 bases, leaving 17 bases between the germline ends. CDR1 SGHVS and CDR2 FQNEAQ come from the germline V gene. This CDR3 is 16 amino acids long. The CDR3 is CASSQFARSPNQPQHF. CDR3 bases: TGTGCCAGCAGCCAATTCGCCCGAAGCCCCAATCAGCCCCAGCATTTT.

The gene calls are TRBV5-1 and TRBJ2-7; D might be TRBD2 (5 bases). The CDR3 spans 14 residues. The germline V and J ends were trimmed by 0 bases and 5 bases, with 12 bases remaining between them. CDR1 and CDR2 from the germline V gene are SGHRS and YFSETQ. The CDR3 nucleotides are TGCGCCAGCAGCTTGGTGAGGGAAAGGGACGAGCAGTACTTC. As protein: CASSLVRERDEQYF.

This clonotype has ten or more counts. The chain recombines TRBV20-1 with TRBJ1-6, with D perhaps matching TRBD1 (6 bases). V lost 5 bases and J lost 2, with 16 bases in between. Per germline, CDR1 DFQATT and CDR2 SNEGSKA (reference sequence). The CDR3 totals 16 residues. In DNA form, the CDR3 reads TGCAGTGCTGCATCCCTTCGGGACACCTATAATTCACCCCTCCACTTT. This gives the protein CSAASLRDTYNSPLHF.

The gene calls are TRBV19 and TRBJ2-7; D not certain. The CDR3 is 13 residues long. Per the germline V gene, CDR1 is LNHDA and CDR2 is SQIVND (reference sequence). V was clipped by 5 bases and J by 4 bases, with 12 bases between them. The CDR3 is CASSEALGYEQYF. The CDR3 DNA is TGTGCCAGTAGTGAAGCTCTGGGTTACGAGCAGTACTTC.

This clonotype has a handful of counts. The chain has TRBV12-3 or TRBV12-4 and TRBJ2-3; either TRBD1 or TRBD2 may fit D (5 bases each). Deletions cut 6 bases from V and 5 bases from J, with 12 bases between. CDR3 size: 13 residues. This CDR3 is CASSWGKGDTQYF. CDR3 DNA sequence: TGTGCCAGCAGCTGGGGGAAAGGAGATACGCAGTATTTT.

In its sample, this clonotype was seen a few times. The chain uses TRBV5-5 and TRBJ2-2; D is ambiguous. Germline V gene sequence: CDR1 SGHKS, CDR2 YYEKEE (reference sequence). V was pared by 2 bases and J by 0 bases, with 11 bases between. The CDR3 is 16 residues long. The CDR3 is CASSFVAGPNTGELFF. CDR3 coding DNA: TGTGCCAGCAGCTTTGTTGCCGGGCCGAACACCGGGGAGCTGTTTTTT.

The chain combines TRBV28 with TRBJ2-3, with 7 bases matching TRBD2. V lost 7 bases, J lost 5 bases, and 15 bases stayed unmatched. This CDR3 has 16 amino acids. Germline CDR1 and CDR2: MDHEN and SYDVKM. The CDR3 DNA is TGTGCCAGCATTCCCTATTTGGCGGGAGCCGGAGATACGCAGTATTTT. This translates into CASIPYLAGAGDTQYF. Together with reference TRBV28 and TRBJ2-3, the CDR3 gives the full variable domain: DVKVTQSSRYLVKRTGEKVFLECVQDMDHENMFWYRQDPGLGLRLIYFSYDVKMKEKGDIPEGYSVSREKKERFSLILESASTNQTSMYLCASIPYLAGAGDTQYFGPGTRLTVL.

V and J are TRBV20-1 and TRBJ2-5, with D hard to call. CDR1 DFQATT and CDR2 SNEGSKA come from the germline V gene (reference sequence). The length of the CDR3 is 11 residues. Trimming removed 2 bases at V and 5 bases at J, with 6 bases between. The CDR3 coding sequence is TGCAGTGCTAGATCAAAGGAGACCCAGTACTTC. Amino acids: CSARSKETQYF.

Ten or more counts support this clonotype. The rearrangement links TRBV5-1 to TRBJ1-1, with D possibly matching TRBD1 (5 bases). Trimming removed 4 bases from V and 1 base from J, with 11 bases in between. This CDR3 contains 14 residues. Per germline, CDR1 SGHRS and CDR2 YFSETQ. The CDR3 spells CASSPGTGNTEAFF. CDR3 nucleotide sequence: TGCGCCAGCAGCCCCGGTACAGGGAACACTGAAGCTTTCTTT.

The chain joins TRBV4-2 to TRBJ2-4, with 12 positions matching TRBD2. Per germline, CDR1 LGHNA and CDR2 YNFKEQ. CDR3 length equals 19 residues. J was trimmed by 0 bases and V by 0 bases; bases with no gene match: 6. This CDR3 is CASSQDLTSGRVAKNIQYF. DNA of the CDR3: TGTGCCAGCAGCCAAGACCTGACTAGCGGGAGAGTAGCCAAAAACATTCAGTACTTC.

The V call is TRBV29-1, the J call TRBJ2-1; 7 bases fit TRBD1. Looked up from germline, CDR1 is SQVTM and CDR2 is ANQGSEA. V shed 6 bases, J shed 13 bases, and the junction held 15 bases outside the gene matches. The CDR3 is 13 amino acids. This CDR3 reads CSVARDSRGKQFF. The CDR3 coding sequence is TGCAGCGTCGCCCGGGACAGCAGGGGTAAACAGTTCTTC.

The J gene is TRBJ2-5, the V gene TRBV7-9, with a possible D match to TRBD1 (6 bases). The ends were cut back, 7 bases at V and 7 bases at J, with 25 bases in the middle. The CDR3 totals 16 residues. Germline V gene lookup returns CDR1 SEHNR and CDR2 FQNEAQ (reference sequence). The CDR3 coding sequence is TGTGCCAGCATCCCTCGGGCAGGGGCGGCGTTTAGGACCCAGTACTTC. It translates to CASIPRAGAAFRTQYF.

The chain employs TRBV28 and TRBJ2-7; D is perhaps TRBD1 (5 bases). The ends were cut back, 7 bases at V and 6 bases at J, with 10 bases in the middle. This CDR3 has 11 residues. Germline lookup yields CDR1 MDHEN and CDR2 SYDVKM. The CDR3 nucleotides read TGTGCCAGCACCCTTAGGGGCGAGCAGTACTTC. This encodes CASTLRGEQYF.

In its sample, this clonotype was seen a few times. This chain connects TRBV4-2 to TRBJ1-4; D unclear. CDR1 and CDR2 from the germline V gene are LGHNA and YNFKEQ. CDR3 length: 13 amino acids. V lost 0 bases and J 14 bases, leaving 13 bases between the germline ends. CDR3 sequence reads: CASSQDRGDGLFF. CDR3 coding DNA: TGTGCCAGCAGCCAAGATCGAGGAGACGGGCTGTTTTTT.

The table lists this clonotype with a count of one. The V call is TRBV20-1, the J call TRBJ2-7; D gene ambiguous. The V gene lost 7 bases and the J gene lost 0 bases, with 16 bases spanning the gap. The CDR3 loop spans 14 amino acids. Germline CDR1 reads DFQATT; CDR2 reads SNEGSKA (reference sequence). CDR3 in amino acids: CSVTRHLNSYEQYF. CDR3 bases: TGCAGTGTTACGAGACACCTCAACTCCTACGAGCAGTACTTC.